A single sample gave rise to the 20 T cell receptor beta chains below, sequenced in a study of T cell responses to AZD1222 COVID-19 vaccine. Data came from immunoSEQ multiplex PCR; TCRdb stores just in-frame clones and leaves some out. The sample holds about 120,000 clones; approximately 85% are singletons and the top ten take just under 9.5%. Sequenced material: peripheral blood, taken on day 0 of AZD1222 vaccination. These receptors were obtained from an adult in good health.

The genes are TRBV15 and TRBJ2-7; tentatively, D is TRBD1 or TRBD2 (5 bases each). V was trimmed by 0 bases and J by 5 bases, leaving 14 bases between them. In germline, CDR1 is LNHNV, CDR2 YYDKDF (reference sequence). This CDR3 contains 15 residues. In DNA form, the CDR3 reads TGTGCCACCAGCAGAGATTCCCTGGGGGACGACGAGCAGTACTTC. This sequence encodes CATSRDSLGDDEQYF.

This chain links TRBV11-2 with TRBJ2-2; D not certain. This CDR3 has 12 residues. CDR1 is SGHAT, CDR2 FQNNGV, per germline. V dropped 6 bases and J dropped 5 bases, with 7 bases sitting between them. In DNA form, the CDR3 reads TGTGCCAGCAGACCCCGGACCGGGGAGCTGTTTTTT. This codes for CASRPRTGELFF.

The chain uses TRBV7-2 and TRBJ2-7; tentative D call: TRBD2 (6 bases). Looked up from germline, CDR1 is SGHTA and CDR2 is FQGNSA. The CDR3 has 17 residues. Trimming cost V 2 bases and J 2 bases, with 19 bases left between them. CDR3 loop: CASSLLAELLAPYEQYF. In DNA form, the CDR3 reads TGTGCCAGCAGCTTATTAGCGGAACTCTTAGCGCCCTACGAGCAGTACTTC.

The CDR3 here is CASRGAGYNEQFF. CDR3 nucleotide sequence: TGTGCCTCCCGGGGGGCGGGCTACAATGAGCAGTTCTTC. The chain is built from TRBV6-6 and TRBJ2-1; possible D gene TRBD2, 7 bases. The germline V gene has CDR1 MNHNY and CDR2 SVGAGI (reference sequence). The CDR3 has 13 residues. The V end lost 11 bases, the J end lost 3 bases, and 14 bases lay between the germline ends.

The V call is TRBV12-5, the J call TRBJ2-3; TRBD1 might be the D (7 bases). Looked up from germline, CDR1 is LGHNT and CDR2 is FRNRAP. V gave up 6 bases and J gave up 3 bases, with 19 bases separating them. The CDR3 totals 16 residues. Here the CDR3 reads CASGEGPGGPTDTQYF. DNA for the CDR3: TGTGCTAGTGGGGAGGGACCAGGGGGGCCGACAGATACGCAGTATTTT.

The V gene is TRBV2, the J gene TRBJ1-2, with 8 bases aligning to TRBD1. The CDR3 extends over 14 amino acids. With 8 bases clipped from V and 4 bases from J, the junction kept 9 bases outside the gene matches. The germline V gene encodes CDR1 SNHLY and CDR2 FYNNEI. The CDR3 sequence: CASGQDRETYGYTF. CDR3 nucleotides: TGTGCCAGCGGGCAGGACAGGGAAACCTATGGCTACACCTTC.

J is TRBJ2-7 and V is TRBV7-8, with TRBD1 matching 9 bases. With V trimmed by 5 bases and J by 6 bases, 8 bases remained unmatched. Germline V gene data show CDR1 as SGHVS and CDR2 as FQNEAQ. This CDR3 spans 14 amino acids. This CDR3 is CASSRRDREGEQYF. The DNA of the CDR3 is TGTGCCAGCAGCCGTAGGGACAGGGAGGGCGAGCAGTACTTC.

The J gene is TRBJ1-1, the V gene TRBV18, with D maybe TRBD1 (5 bases). From germline, CDR1 is KGHSH and CDR2 LQKENI. The length of the CDR3 is 14 residues. V was shortened by 3 bases and J by 3 bases, with 11 bases between the two germline ends. Here the CDR3 DNA reads TGTGCCAGCTCACCCGGGGTGGGGGACACTGAAGCTTTCTTT. Encoded protein: CASSPGVGDTEAFF.

J is TRBJ1-2 and V is TRBV7-9, with TRBD1 as a possible D gene (5 bases). In germline, CDR1 is SEHNR, CDR2 FQNEAQ (reference sequence). V was shortened by 0 bases and J by 7 bases, with 12 bases between the two germline ends. The CDR3 runs 14 residues. CDR3 loop: CASSLAGRDFGYTF. DNA of the CDR3: TGTGCCAGCAGCTTAGCGGGGAGGGACTTTGGCTACACCTTC.

This chain links TRBV9 with TRBJ2-7; D is perhaps TRBD2 (7 bases). The V end was cut by 4 bases, the J end by 6 bases, with 17 bases between. This CDR3 spans 14 amino acids. Germline V gene data show CDR1 as SGDLS and CDR2 as YYNGEE. As DNA, the CDR3 is TGTGCCAGCAGCCCGAGGGGGGGGTTAGTCGAGCAGTACTTC. Its translation: CASSPRGGLVEQYF.

V usage is TRBV4-1 and J usage is TRBJ1-2; D might be TRBD1 (5 bases). The CDR3 extends over 16 amino acids. Germline values: CDR1 MGHRA, CDR2 YSYEKL. The V end was cut by 0 bases, the J end by 4 bases, with 15 bases between. CDR3 sequence (DNA): TGCGCCAGCAGCCAAGATTTTACAGGAAGAGGCTATGGCTACACCTTC. The encoded protein is CASSQDFTGRGYGYTF.

This sequence joins TRBV2 and TRBJ1-5; the D gene is possibly TRBD1 (6 bases). V was trimmed by 8 bases and J by 3 bases, leaving 11 bases between them. Germline-derived CDR1 and CDR2 are SNHLY and FYNNEI. This CDR3 has 13 amino acids. CDR3: CASHRDTNQPQHF. The CDR3 region has the DNA TGTGCCAGCCATCGGGACACCAATCAGCCCCAGCATTTT.

The rearrangement links TRBV9 to TRBJ2-7; no reliable D call. The CDR3 has 13 residues. V was pared by 0 bases and J by 3 bases, with 7 bases between. CDR1 is SGDLS, CDR2 YYNGEE, per germline. In nucleotides, the CDR3 is TGTGCCAGCAGCGTAGGCGAGCGCTACGAGCAGTACTTC. Translated: CASSVGERYEQYF.

The V call is TRBV5-1, the J call TRBJ1-3; 9 bases fit TRBD1. The CDR3 covers 14 residues. Germline CDR1 reads SGHRS; CDR2 reads YFSETQ. The V gene end was trimmed by 4 bases and the J gene end by 7 bases; junction bases not matched to a gene: 6. The CDR3 nucleotides are TGCGCCAGCAGCCTGGGACAGGGTACCAACACCATATATTTT. Translated: CASSLGQGTNTIYF.

The V call is TRBV10-3, the J call TRBJ1-3; TRBD1 aligns across 7 bases. After removal of 6 bases from V and 0 bases from J, the junction contained 8 bases not matched to a gene. The CDR3 contains 16 residues. CDR1 is ENHRY, CDR2 SYGVKD, per germline. Here the CDR3 reads CAISDRDSSSGNTIYF. CDR3 sequence (DNA): TGTGCCATCAGCGACCGGGACAGTAGCTCTGGAAACACCATATATTTT.

The rearrangement uses TRBV7-4 and TRBJ2-3; 13 nucleotides line up with TRBD2. CDR1 and CDR2 from the germline V gene are SGHVT and SQSDAQ. The CDR3 loop spans 16 amino acids. V shed 4 bases, J shed 2 bases, and the junction held 3 bases outside the gene matches. Here the CDR3 reads CASSYTSGGATDTQYF. DNA of the CDR3: TGTGCCAGCAGCTACACTAGCGGGGGGGCCACAGATACGCAGTATTTT.

The chain is built from TRBV28 and TRBJ1-1; no clear D. Trimming pared 7 bases from V and 5 bases from J, leaving 23 bases between. The germline CDR1 and CDR2 sequences are MDHEN and SYDVKM. This CDR3 has 16 amino acids. The DNA for the CDR3 is TGTGCCAGCACTAAGCCAAGTCTCCCCTCACGAACTGAAGCTTTCTTT. This sequence encodes CASTKPSLPSRTEAFF.

This clone was observed once. The rearrangement joins TRBV5-1 to TRBJ1-3; possibly TRBD1 for D (5 bases). Germline lookup yields CDR1 SGHRS and CDR2 YFSETQ. Trimming took 0 bases from V and 0 from J, leaving 10 bases between them. CDR3 length: 16 residues. The CDR3 DNA is TGCGCCAGCAGCTTGGGTGCCCAGGGCTCTGGAAACACCATATATTTT. Its translation is CASSLGAQGSGNTIYF. Complete variable domain (other parts from reference TRBV5-1 and TRBJ1-3): KAGVTQTPRYLIKTRGQQVTLSCSPISGHRSVSWYQQTPGQGLQFLFEYFSETQRNKGNFPGRFSGRQFSNSRSEMNVSTLELGDSALYLCASSLGAQGSGNTIYFGEGSWLTVV.

The V gene is TRBV4-2, the J gene TRBJ1-1; 7 nucleotides match TRBD1. Germline CDR1 LGHNA, CDR2 YNFKEQ. The CDR3 runs 16 residues. The V segment lost 4 bases and the J segment 2 bases; nucleotides outside the gene matches: 10. CDR3 loop: CASSPQARGENTEAFF. CDR3 sequence (DNA): TGTGCCAGCAGCCCCCAAGCCAGGGGGGAAAACACTGAAGCTTTCTTT.

This sequence joins TRBV25-1 and TRBJ1-4; D may be TRBD1 (6 bases). The CDR3 has 13 residues. Trimming shortened V by 6 bases and J by 5 bases, and 10 bases separated the two germline ends. The germline gives CDR1 MGHDK, CDR2 SYGVNS. CDR3 in DNA: TGTGCCAGCAGCCGGACAGTGAATGAAAAACTGTTTTTT. Encoded protein: CASSRTVNEKLFF.